This TCR delta chain is drawn from a study of human gamma delta and Vdelta1 T cells. Study outcomes and limitations: Acute myeloid leukemia was reportedly broadly targeted by polyclonal Delta One T cells.

Concerning this clone: Its antigen is unidentified. The junction differs from germline at one of its ends, possibly a read error.

The CDR3 spans 23 residues. The germline gives CDR1 TSWWSYY, CDR2 QGS. TCRdb reprocessed the PCR reads using CATT. The sample consists of about 6,500 delta-chain clones, 30% to 45% of them appearing once. This sequence originates from a human donor in good health. The source material was Vdelta1 gamma-delta T cells from blood grown in culture (DOT cells). The chain is built from TRDV1 and TRDJ1; 12 nucleotides align to TRDD3. CDR3 coding DNA: TGTGCTCTTGGGGACTCCTTGAGAATCTCCTCCAACGTACTGGGGGATACCGACGATAAACGCATCTTT. Encoded protein: CALGDSLRISSNVLGDTDDKRIF.